The T cell receptor beta chain described here comes from a study of CD8 T cells in Susac syndrome. Random hexamers were used to reverse transcribe an amount of about 0.5 to 1 ug RNA. Using its own MiXCR run on the immunoSEQ multiplex PCR reads, TCRdb lists one record per CDR3 protein. This table holds 300,000 or so distinct CDR3 sequences, about 92% found once. The multiple sclerosis controls were treatment-naive patients affected by stable or active relapsing-remitting disease. TEMRA cells were FACS-enriched, with CD8+ and CD4+ T cells isolated negatively. This clonotype appeared a single time. In germline, CDR1 is SGHVT, CDR2 SQSDAQ. V lost 8 bases and J 5 bases, leaving 13 bases between the germline ends. The CDR3 extends over 13 amino acids.

The chain recombines TRBV7-4 with TRBJ1-5; the D gene is possibly TRBD1 (5 bases). The receptor was derived from a human donor with multiple sclerosis. The material sequenced was CD4+ T cells from PBMCs. The CDR3 DNA reads as TGTGCCAGCCCAGGGACGTACGATCAGCCCCAGCATTTT. Translating gives CASPGTYDQPQHF.